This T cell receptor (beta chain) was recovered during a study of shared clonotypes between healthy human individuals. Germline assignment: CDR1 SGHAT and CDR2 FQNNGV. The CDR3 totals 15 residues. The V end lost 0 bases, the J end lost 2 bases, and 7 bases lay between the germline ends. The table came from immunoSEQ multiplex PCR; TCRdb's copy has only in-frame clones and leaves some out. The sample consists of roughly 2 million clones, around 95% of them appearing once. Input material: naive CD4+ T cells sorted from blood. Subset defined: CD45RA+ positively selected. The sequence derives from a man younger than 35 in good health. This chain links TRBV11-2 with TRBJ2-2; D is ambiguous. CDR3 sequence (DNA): TGTGCCAGCAGCTTAGATATTTATAACACCGGGGAGCTGTTTTTT. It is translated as CASSLDIYNTGELFF.